The rows below give T cell receptor beta chains drawn from one sample of a study of blood T cell repertoires in COVID-19. TCRdb keeps only in-frame clones here, not all; method: immunoSEQ multiplex PCR. The sample comprises about 280,000 clones, roughly 87% of which are singletons, and more than 7.5% rests with the top ten. Specimen: peripheral blood. These receptors were obtained from a man younger than 35 with active or convalescent COVID-19. The CDR3 runs from the conserved cysteine through the conserved F or W. The order of the fields is V gene, D gene, J gene, clone size, CDR3 DNA, CDR3 protein. A D gene is named only where the DNA matches it firmly. Clone size is given for some rows only: seen once, a few or many times, or a class if the clone is expanded.

>TRBV18|TRBD1|TRBJ1-1|-
TGTGCCAGCTCACCTGGACAGGGATTCTACGGGAACACTGAAGCTTTCTTT
CASSPGQGFYGNTEAFF
>TRBV4-1|TRBD2|TRBJ2-7|-
TGCGCCAGCAGCGTACTCGGGACTAGCGTCGAGCAGTACTTC
CASSVLGTSVEQYF
>TRBV10-3|-|TRBJ1-2|-
TGTGCCATCCGGGAGGAGGTGGGAGGGCACTATGGCTACACCTTC
CAIREEVGGHYGYTF
>TRBV5-1|-|TRBJ2-3|-
TGCGCCAGCAGCTTGGCGGGGTCCAACGCAGATACGCAGTATTTT
CASSLAGSNADTQYF
>TRBV9|TRBD2|TRBJ2-5|-
TGTGCCAGCAGCGTAGAAGCGGGGGCGGAGACCCAGTACTTC
CASSVEAGAETQYF
>TRBV5-4|-|TRBJ1-4|-
TGTGCCAGCAGTTCTCTCTCGGACAGTAAAAATGAAAAACTGTTTTTT
CASSSLSDSKNEKLFF
>TRBV7-2|TRBD1|TRBJ1-2|-
TGTGCCAGCAGCTTAGCTGGACAGGGGTATGGCTACACCTTC
CASSLAGQGYGYTF
>TRBV18|TRBD2|TRBJ2-1|few
TGTGCCAGCTCACCTAGGGCGGGGGGCTCCTACAATGAGCAGTTCTTC
CASSPRAGGSYNEQFF
>TRBV5-1|TRBD2|TRBJ2-3|-
TGCGCCAGCAGCTTAAGGAGCGGGGGGGCCCTAGATACGCAGTATTTT
CASSLRSGGALDTQYF
>TRBV27|-|TRBJ2-1|-
TGTGCCAGCAGTTTACCGGATCGAGCGAACTCCTACAATGAGCAGTTCTTC
CASSLPDRANSYNEQFF
>TRBV3-1/TRBV3-2|TRBD1|TRBJ1-2|-
TGTGCCAGCAGCCCCCTCCTCCGACAGGGGGCGAACTATGGCTACACCTTC
CASSPLLRQGANYGYTF
>TRBV7-9|TRBD1|TRBJ1-2|-
TGTGCCAGCAGCTCAGACCATACGGGACAGCACTATGGCTACACCTTC
CASSSDHTGQHYGYTF
>TRBV29-1|-|TRBJ1-2|-
TGCAGCGTCCCCAGGAACTATGGCTACACCTTC
CSVPRNYGYTF
>TRBV6-2/TRBV6-3|-|TRBJ2-2|-
TGTGCCAGCAGTTTTGGGGCCACCGGGGAGCTGTTTTTT
CASSFGATGELFF
>TRBV5-1|-|TRBJ1-1|-
TGCGCCAGCAGCTTGGCCTGGGGAGACACTGAAGCTTTCTTT
CASSLAWGDTEAFF
>TRBV11-2|-|TRBJ2-5|-
TGTGCCAGCACCCTCTCAAGCCCGGGGACCCAGTACTTC
CASTLSSPGTQYF
>TRBV2|-|TRBJ2-1|-
TGTGCCAGCAGTGAATTAAGAGGGGGAGAGCAGTTCTTC
CASSELRGGEQFF
>TRBV20-1|-|TRBJ2-1|-
TGCAGTGCTAGTCAGCGGGCCACCTACGGGGATGAGCAGTTCTTC
CSASQRATYGDEQFF
>TRBV4-3|-|TRBJ2-4|-
TGCGCCAGCAGCCAAGATTACGCAGGAATAAACATTCAGTACTTC
CASSQDYAGINIQYF
>TRBV5-6|-|TRBJ2-7|-
TGTGCCAGCAGCTCCGGGAGCACCTACGAGCAGTACTTC
CASSSGSTYEQYF
>TRBV5-1|TRBD2|TRBJ2-3|-
TGCGCCAGCAGCCCAACTAGCGATTCTGGAGATACGCAGTATTTT
CASSPTSDSGDTQYF
>TRBV7-9|-|TRBJ2-7|-
TGTGCCAGCAGCGTAGCATACTACGAGCAGTACTTC
CASSVAYYEQYF
>TRBV11-3|-|TRBJ2-5|-
TGTGCCAGCAGCTTAGGAGGGCAGCAAGAGACCCAGTACTTC
CASSLGGQQETQYF
>TRBV4-1|TRBD1|TRBJ2-1|-
TGCGCCAGCAGCCGAACAGGGGGCGGCTCGCAGTTCTTC
CASSRTGGGSQFF
>TRBV9|TRBD2|TRBJ2-3|-
TGTGCCAGCAGCGTAGGGTCCAGCGGGGGAAGCACAGATACGCAGTATTTT
CASSVGSSGGSTDTQYF
>TRBV13|TRBD1|TRBJ1-1|-
TGTGCCAGCACCCCGACAGGGGGCCGCACTGAAGCTTTCTTT
CASTPTGGRTEAFF
>TRBV12-3/TRBV12-4|TRBD1|TRBJ1-2|-
TGTGCCAGCAGTTTTGGGACAGGGAATGGCTACACCTTC
CASSFGTGNGYTF
>TRBV29-1|TRBD1|TRBJ1-1|-
TGCAGCGCCCGGACAGGGGACACTGAAGCTTTCTTT
CSARTGDTEAFF
>TRBV9|TRBD1|TRBJ2-1|-
TGTGCCAGCAGCGTAGGGGGGACAGATTACAATGAGCAGTTCTTC
CASSVGGTDYNEQFF
>TRBV13|-|TRBJ1-1|-
TGTGCCAGCAGCTTTCAAACAGATGAAGCTTTCTTT
CASSFQTDEAFF
>TRBV19|TRBD1|TRBJ2-1|-
TGTGCCAGTCGACAGGGGGCCCGAGGTTCGTATGAGCAGTTCTTC
CASRQGARGSYEQFF
>TRBV4-3|-|TRBJ2-7|-
TGCGCCAGCAGCCAAGATGGCGGGTTGAGCTCCTACGAGCAGTACTTC
CASSQDGGLSSYEQYF
>TRBV3-1/TRBV3-2|-|TRBJ2-2|-
TGTGCCAGCAGCCAAGATAGGGGTCCCGGGGAGCTGTTTTTT
CASSQDRGPGELFF
>TRBV7-8|-|TRBJ2-5|-
TGTGCCAGCAGCTCCCGTCTCGTCCAAGAGACCCAGTACTTC
CASSSRLVQETQYF
>TRBV28|-|TRBJ1-2|-
TGTGCCAGCCAACGGTCGGGAGGTGGCTACACCTTC
CASQRSGGGYTF
>TRBV5-6|TRBD1|TRBJ1-4|once
TGTGCCAGCAGCTCCGAAGGACAGGGGGCCCCGTATGCTAATGAAAAACTGTTTTTT
CASSSEGQGAPYANEKLFF
>TRBV7-2|-|TRBJ1-6|-
TGTGCCAGCAGCTTGGACAGCAATAATTCACCCCTCCACTTT
CASSLDSNNSPLHF
>TRBV11-2|-|TRBJ2-1|-
TGTGCCAGCAGCTTAGATGCGACAGGCCCTGGGGGGGACCCTTACAATGAGCAGTTCTTC
CASSLDATGPGGDPYNEQFF
>TRBV27|TRBD1|TRBJ1-5|-
TGTGCCAGCAGGGGCAGGGGGCTTGATCAGCCCCAGCATTTT
CASRGRGLDQPQHF
>TRBV27|-|TRBJ1-2|-
TGTGCCAGCAGTATATCGACAGGACCAAACTATGGCTACACCTTC
CASSISTGPNYGYTF
>TRBV6-5|TRBD1|TRBJ2-7|-
TGTGCCAGCAGTTACACCGGGACAGGGGCCTACGAGCAGTACTTC
CASSYTGTGAYEQYF
>TRBV12-3/TRBV12-4|-|TRBJ1-1|-
TGTGCCAGCAGTTTTTGGGAGGGCTCTGAAGCTTTCTTT
CASSFWEGSEAFF
>TRBV3-1/TRBV3-2|TRBD2|TRBJ2-3|-
TGTGCCAGCAGCCAAGTAATCGGACTAGCGGGGGAGACCACAGATACGCAGTATTTT
CASSQVIGLAGETTDTQYF
>TRBV4-1|-|TRBJ1-2|-
TGCGCCAGCAGCCAAGACCCAGCTAACTATGGCTACACCTTC
CASSQDPANYGYTF
>TRBV4-1|-|TRBJ2-1|once
TGCGCCAGCAGCCAAGATGAAGGGCTAGCGCAGTTCTTC
CASSQDEGLAQFF
>TRBV5-1|TRBD1|TRBJ2-2|-
TGCGCCAGCCGGTCGAACAGGGGGCTGACCGGGGAGCTGTTTTTT
CASRSNRGLTGELFF
>TRBV10-1|TRBD1|TRBJ1-5|-
TGCGCCACCGACCTCGGAGACAGGGATAGCAATCAGCCCCAGCATTTT
CATDLGDRDSNQPQHF
>TRBV19|TRBD1|TRBJ1-2|-
TGTGCCAGTAGTATCACACCTGGAAGGGGGCAAAACTATGGCTACACCTTC
CASSITPGRGQNYGYTF